The next 4 T cell receptor beta chains were all read from a single sample in a study of regulatory T cells in long-lasting Graves disease. Library construction for TCR beta used iRepertoire HTBI primers and Arm-PCR of CDR3 regions. Via MiXCR, TCRdb re-called the multiplex PCR reads, giving one row per CDR3 protein. The sample lists 350,000 to 550,000 distinct CDR3 sequences, less than 15% occurring once. Time point in this sample: newly diagnosed GD, antithyroid drugs for less than 3 months. RNA isolated from PBMCs was used to make the TCR library. The sample was also linked to a second study, of T cells in Graves' hyperthyroidism and ophthalmopathy.

This sample comprised peripheral blood mononuclear cells (PBMCs), obtained at new diagnosis, from a patient treated with antithyroid drugs. The source of these receptors is a woman between 45 and 65 years old with Graves disease.

This clonotype was observed many times. The chain links TRBV10-3 to TRBJ2-7; TRBD1 matches at 7 bases. CDR1 and CDR2 from the germline V gene are ENHRY and SYGVKD. The CDR3 has 12 residues. J gave up 4 bases and V 7 bases, and 4 bases lay outside the gene matches. CDR3 DNA sequence: TGTGCCATCAACCGGGGACAGTACGAGCAGTACTTC. The encoded protein is CAINRGQYEQYF.

This clonotype has at least ten counts. The chain is built from TRBV5-1 and TRBJ1-2; TRBD1 aligns across 7 bases. Trimming removed 7 bases from V and 3 bases from J; junction bases left unmatched: 9. The CDR3 runs 14 residues. Germline V gene data show CDR1 as SGHRS and CDR2 as YFSETQ. The CDR3 bases are TGCGCCAGCCGGACTGCTACAGGGGACTATGGCTACACCTTC. The encoded protein is CASRTATGDYGYTF.

V is TRBV24-1 and J is TRBJ2-1; TRBD2 matches 12 bases. From germline, CDR1 is KGHDR and CDR2 SFDVKD. The CDR3 extends over 14 amino acids. The V and J ends lost 5 bases and 5 bases, in that order; junction bases with no gene match: 0. The CDR3, as DNA: TGTGCCACCAGTGGGACTAGCGGGGACAATGAGCAGTTCTTC. It encodes CATSGTSGDNEQFF.

V is TRBV5-1 and J is TRBJ2-6; 7 bases map to TRBD2. CDR3 length equals 21 residues. Germline-derived CDR1 and CDR2 are SGHRS and YFSETQ. The junction had 19 bases not matched to a gene; V was cut back by 4 bases and J by 0 bases. The CDR3 protein is CASSPQWGGINPYSGANVLTF. In nucleotides, the CDR3 is TGCGCCAGCAGCCCACAGTGGGGGGGAATTAACCCATACTCTGGGGCCAACGTCCTGACTTTC.